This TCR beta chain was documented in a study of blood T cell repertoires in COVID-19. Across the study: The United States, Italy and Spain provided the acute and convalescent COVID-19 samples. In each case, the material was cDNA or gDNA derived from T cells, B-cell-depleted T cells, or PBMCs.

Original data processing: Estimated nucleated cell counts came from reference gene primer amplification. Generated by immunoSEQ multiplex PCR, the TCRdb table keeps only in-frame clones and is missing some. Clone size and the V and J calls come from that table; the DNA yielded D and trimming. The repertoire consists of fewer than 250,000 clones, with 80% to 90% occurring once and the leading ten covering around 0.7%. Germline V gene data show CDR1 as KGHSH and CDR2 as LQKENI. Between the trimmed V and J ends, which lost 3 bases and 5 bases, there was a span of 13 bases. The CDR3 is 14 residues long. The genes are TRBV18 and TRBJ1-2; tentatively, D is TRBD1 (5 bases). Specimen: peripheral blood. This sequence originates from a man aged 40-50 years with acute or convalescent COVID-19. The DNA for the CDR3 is TGTGCCAGCTCACCGATAGAAGGGGAATATGGCTACACCTTC. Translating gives CASSPIEGEYGYTF.